Listed below are T cell receptor beta chains from one sample, sequenced in a study of blood T cells in healthy people across ages. TCRdb fed the 5' RACE reads into MiXCR, producing one record per CDR3 protein. The sample consists of 1.5 million to 1.9 million distinct CDR3 sequences, 40% to 45% of them appearing once. The sample taken for sequencing was blood. The origin of the receptors is a woman aged 18 to 35 in good health. Both conserved end residues are part of each CDR3. The order of the fields is D gene, clone size, J gene, V gene, CDR3 DNA, CDR3 protein. A D gene is named only where the DNA matches it firmly. Not every row has a clone size; where given, it reads once, few, many or a size class.

- - TRBJ2-3 TRBV4-1 TGCGCCAGCAGCCAATATATAACCGGGAACCCGGGAAGCACAGATACGCAGTATTTT CASSQYITGNPGSTDTQYF
- - TRBJ1-4 TRBV15 TGTGCCACCAGCAGAGGAATACAGGATGAAAAACTGTTTTTT CATSRGIQDEKLFF
TRBD2 - TRBJ2-7 TRBV12-3/TRBV12-4 TGTGCCAGCACCGCCTCATGGACTAGCGGGAGCTACGAGCAGTACTTC CASTASWTSGSYEQYF
TRBD2 - TRBJ2-3 TRBV4-2 TGTGCCAGCAGCCCGGGACTAGCGTTTCTCACAGATACGCAGTATTTT CASSPGLAFLTDTQYF
- - TRBJ2-7 TRBV6-5 TGTGCCAGCCAAGGACTCCTTTTCACAGAGCAGTACTTC CASQGLLFTEQYF
- few TRBJ2-1 TRBV7-9 TGTGCCAGCAGCCACACCTACAGTCTCCTGCAGTACAATGAGCAGTTCTTC CASSHTYSLLQYNEQFF
- - TRBJ2-1 TRBV28 TGTGCCAGCCGGCCCAGGAGGAGCTACAATGAGCAGTTCTTC CASRPRRSYNEQFF
- once TRBJ1-5 TRBV4-2 TGTGCCAGCAGCCACCCCAAGTGGGGACGTGGGAGCAATCAGCCCCAGCATTTT CASSHPKWGRGSNQPQHF
- once TRBJ2-7 TRBV12-3/TRBV12-4 TGTGCCAGCAGTGTCGGGGACGGTAACAATGAGCAGTACTTC CASSVGDGNNEQYF
- - TRBJ2-1 TRBV11-2 TGTGCCAGCAGCAGTCCCCTCTCGCGGGGCGGTCACCAAAACTCCCTGTACAATGAGCAGTTCTTC CASSSPLSRGGHQNSLYNEQFF
TRBD2 few TRBJ2-3 TRBV10-2 TGCGCCAGCAGTGACCACGGGGGCGGGGGGGCCCTTCGCACAGATACGCAGTATTTT CASSDHGGGGALRTDTQYF
- - TRBJ2-5 TRBV7-2 TGTGCCAGCAGCTCACCCCGACTAGTCCCTTTGGATGAGCAGTACTTC CASSSPRLVPLDEQYF